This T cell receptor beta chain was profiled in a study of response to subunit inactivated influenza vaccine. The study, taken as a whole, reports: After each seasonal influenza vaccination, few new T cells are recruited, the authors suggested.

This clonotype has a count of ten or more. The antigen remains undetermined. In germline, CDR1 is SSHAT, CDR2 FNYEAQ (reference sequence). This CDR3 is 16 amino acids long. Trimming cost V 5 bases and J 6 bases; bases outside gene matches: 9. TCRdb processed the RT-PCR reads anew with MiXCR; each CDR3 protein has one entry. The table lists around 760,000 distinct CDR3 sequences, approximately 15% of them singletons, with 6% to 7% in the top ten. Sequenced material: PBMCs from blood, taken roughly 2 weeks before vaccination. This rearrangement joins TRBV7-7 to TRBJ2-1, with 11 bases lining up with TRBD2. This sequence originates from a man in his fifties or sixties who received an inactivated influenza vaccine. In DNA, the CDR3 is TGTGCCAGCAGCCCACATAGCGGGAGGGCCCTCAATGAGCAGTTCTTC. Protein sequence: CASSPHSGRALNEQFF.